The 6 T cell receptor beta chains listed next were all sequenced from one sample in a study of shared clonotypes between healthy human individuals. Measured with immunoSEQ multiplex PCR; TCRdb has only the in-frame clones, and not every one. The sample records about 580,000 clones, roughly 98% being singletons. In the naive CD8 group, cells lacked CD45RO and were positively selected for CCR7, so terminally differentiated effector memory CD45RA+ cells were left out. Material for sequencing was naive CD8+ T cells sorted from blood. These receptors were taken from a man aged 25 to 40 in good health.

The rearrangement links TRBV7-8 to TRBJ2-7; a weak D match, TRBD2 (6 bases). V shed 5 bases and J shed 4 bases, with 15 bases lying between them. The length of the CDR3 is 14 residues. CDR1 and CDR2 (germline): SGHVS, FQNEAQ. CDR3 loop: CASSRPGAGYEQYF. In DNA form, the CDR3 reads TGTGCCAGCAGCCGACCGGGAGCCGGGTACGAGCAGTACTTC.

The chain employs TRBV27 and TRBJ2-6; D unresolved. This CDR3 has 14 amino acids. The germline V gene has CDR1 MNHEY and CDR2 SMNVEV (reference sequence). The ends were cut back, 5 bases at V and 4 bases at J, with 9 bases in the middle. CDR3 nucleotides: TGTGCCAGCAGTGAACAAGTCGGGGCCAACGTCCTGACTTTC. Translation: CASSEQVGANVLTF.

In DNA form, the CDR3 reads TGTGCCAGCAGTCCCCTATCTTTCGAGGTTGGAAACACCATATATTTT. Its protein is CASSPLSFEVGNTIYF. The V gene is TRBV27, the J gene TRBJ1-3; D unclear. This CDR3 contains 16 residues. The germline V gene has CDR1 MNHEY and CDR2 SMNVEV (reference sequence). Trimming shortened V by 5 bases and J by 3 bases, and 17 bases separated the two germline ends.

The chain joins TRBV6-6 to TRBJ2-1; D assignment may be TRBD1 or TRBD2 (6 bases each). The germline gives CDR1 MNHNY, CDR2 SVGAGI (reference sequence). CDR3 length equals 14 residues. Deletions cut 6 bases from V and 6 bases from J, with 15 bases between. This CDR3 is CASSPGASPNEQFF. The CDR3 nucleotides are TGTGCCAGCAGCCCGGGGGCCTCCCCCAATGAGCAGTTCTTC.

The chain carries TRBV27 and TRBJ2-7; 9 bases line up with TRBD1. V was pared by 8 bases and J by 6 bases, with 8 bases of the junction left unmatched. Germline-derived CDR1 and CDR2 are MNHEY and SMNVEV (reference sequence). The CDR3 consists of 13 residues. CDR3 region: CASALGTGFEQYF. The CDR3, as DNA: TGTGCCAGCGCCCTGGGGACAGGGTTCGAGCAGTACTTC.

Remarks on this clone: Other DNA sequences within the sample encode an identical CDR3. The CDR3 reads CASSQWQNTGELFF. DNA of the CDR3: TGCGCCAGCAGCCAATGGCAAAACACCGGGGAGCTGTTTTTT. The rearrangement links TRBV4-1 to TRBJ2-2; unclear D gene. The CDR3 is made up of 14 amino acids. CDR1 and CDR2 (germline): MGHRA, YSYEKL. V was clipped by 2 bases and J by 2 bases, with 6 bases between them.